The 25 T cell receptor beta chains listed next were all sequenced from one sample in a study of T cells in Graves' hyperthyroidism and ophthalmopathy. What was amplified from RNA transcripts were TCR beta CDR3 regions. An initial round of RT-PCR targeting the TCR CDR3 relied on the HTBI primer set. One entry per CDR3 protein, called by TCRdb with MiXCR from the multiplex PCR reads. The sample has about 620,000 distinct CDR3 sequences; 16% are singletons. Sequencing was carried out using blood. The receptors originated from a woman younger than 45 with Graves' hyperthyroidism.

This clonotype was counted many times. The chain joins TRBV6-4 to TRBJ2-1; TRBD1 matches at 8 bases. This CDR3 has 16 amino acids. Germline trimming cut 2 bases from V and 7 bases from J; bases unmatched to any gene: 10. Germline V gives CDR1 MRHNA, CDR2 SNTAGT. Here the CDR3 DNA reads TGTGCCAGCAGTGACCTGGTGGCAGGGGGCAGGAATGAGCAGTTCTTC. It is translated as CASSDLVAGGRNEQFF.

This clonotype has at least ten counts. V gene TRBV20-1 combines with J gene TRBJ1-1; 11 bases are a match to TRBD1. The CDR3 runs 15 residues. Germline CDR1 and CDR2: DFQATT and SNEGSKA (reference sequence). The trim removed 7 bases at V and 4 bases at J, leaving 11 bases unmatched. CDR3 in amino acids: CSVLGQGAHRTEAFF. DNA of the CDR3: TGCAGTGTCCTTGGACAGGGGGCCCATCGCACTGAAGCTTTCTTT.

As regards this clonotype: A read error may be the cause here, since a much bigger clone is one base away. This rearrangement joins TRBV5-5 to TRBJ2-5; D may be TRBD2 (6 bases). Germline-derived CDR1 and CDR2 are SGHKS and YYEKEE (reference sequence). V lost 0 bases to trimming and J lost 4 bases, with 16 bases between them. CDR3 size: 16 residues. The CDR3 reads CASSLGEAVSGETQYF. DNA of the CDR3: TGTGCCAGCAGCTTGGGGGAGGCCGTAAGTGGAGAGACCCAGTACTTC.

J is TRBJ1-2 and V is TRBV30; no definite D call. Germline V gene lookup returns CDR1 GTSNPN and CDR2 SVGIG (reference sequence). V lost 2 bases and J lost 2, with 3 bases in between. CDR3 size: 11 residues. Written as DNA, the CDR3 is TGTGCCTGGAGTAGGAACTATGGCTACACCTTC. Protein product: CAWSRNYGYTF.

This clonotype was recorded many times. DNA for the CDR3: TGTGCCAGCAGTAGGACAGGCCTCACCTACGAGCAGTACTTC. Protein: CASSRTGLTYEQYF. The rearrangement joins TRBV6-1 to TRBJ2-7, with 7 nucleotides matching TRBD1. The CDR3 has 14 amino acids. Germline V CDR1 and CDR2: MNHNS, SASEGT. Trimming cost V 5 bases and J 2 bases; bases outside gene matches: 6.

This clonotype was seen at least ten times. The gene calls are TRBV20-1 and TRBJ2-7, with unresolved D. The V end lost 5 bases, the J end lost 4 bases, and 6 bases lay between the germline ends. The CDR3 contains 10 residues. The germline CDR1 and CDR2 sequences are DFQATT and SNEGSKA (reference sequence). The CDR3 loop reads CSAWDYEQYF. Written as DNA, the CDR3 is TGCAGTGCTTGGGATTACGAGCAGTACTTC.

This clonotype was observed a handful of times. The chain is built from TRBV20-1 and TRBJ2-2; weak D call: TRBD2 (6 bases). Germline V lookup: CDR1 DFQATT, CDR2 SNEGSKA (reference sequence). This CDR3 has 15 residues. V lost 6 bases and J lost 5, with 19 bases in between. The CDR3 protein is CSASPRGGMTGELFF. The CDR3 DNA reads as TGCAGTGCCTCGCCAAGGGGCGGGATGACCGGGGAGCTGTTTTTT.

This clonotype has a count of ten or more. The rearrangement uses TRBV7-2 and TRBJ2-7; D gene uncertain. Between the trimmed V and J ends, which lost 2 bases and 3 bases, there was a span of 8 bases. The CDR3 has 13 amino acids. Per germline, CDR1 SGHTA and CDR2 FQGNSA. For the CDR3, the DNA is TGTGCCAGCAGCTTATCTTCTATCTACGAGCAGTACTTC. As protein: CASSLSSIYEQYF.

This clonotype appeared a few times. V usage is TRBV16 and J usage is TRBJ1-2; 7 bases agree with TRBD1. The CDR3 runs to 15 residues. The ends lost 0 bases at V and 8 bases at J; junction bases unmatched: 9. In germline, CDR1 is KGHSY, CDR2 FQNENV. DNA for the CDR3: TGTGCCAGCAGCCAATCTGGGAGGGGGCTGGAAGGCTACACCTTC. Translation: CASSQSGRGLEGYTF. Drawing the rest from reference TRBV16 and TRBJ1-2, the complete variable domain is GEEVAQTPKHLVRGEGQKAKLYCAPIKGHSYVFWYQQVLKNEFKFLISFQNENVFDETGMPKERFSAKCLPNSPCSLEIQATKLEDSAVYFCASSQSGRGLEGYTFGSGTRLTVV.

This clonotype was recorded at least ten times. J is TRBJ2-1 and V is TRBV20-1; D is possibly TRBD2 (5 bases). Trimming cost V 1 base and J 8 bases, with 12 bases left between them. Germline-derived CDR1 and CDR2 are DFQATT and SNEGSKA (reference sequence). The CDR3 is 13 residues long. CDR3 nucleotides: TGCAGTGCTAGAGTGGGAGAGGTTGATGAGCAGTTCTTC. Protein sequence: CSARVGEVDEQFF.

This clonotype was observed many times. DNA of the CDR3: TGTGCCAGCAGTTTCTCGACAGGGGAGGGAAACACCATATATTTT. Protein: CASSFSTGEGNTIYF. The chain links TRBV28 to TRBJ1-3; 8 nucleotides agree with TRBD1. Unmatched junction bases numbered 5, after V lost 3 bases and J lost 4 bases. Germline CDR1 reads MDHEN; CDR2 reads SYDVKM. The CDR3 sequence is 15 residues long.

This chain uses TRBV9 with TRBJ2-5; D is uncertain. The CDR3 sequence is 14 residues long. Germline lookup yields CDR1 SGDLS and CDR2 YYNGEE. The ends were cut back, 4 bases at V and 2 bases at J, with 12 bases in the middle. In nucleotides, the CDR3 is TGTGCCAGCAGCCCGGGCGTGAGACAAGAGACCCAGTACTTC. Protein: CASSPGVRQETQYF.

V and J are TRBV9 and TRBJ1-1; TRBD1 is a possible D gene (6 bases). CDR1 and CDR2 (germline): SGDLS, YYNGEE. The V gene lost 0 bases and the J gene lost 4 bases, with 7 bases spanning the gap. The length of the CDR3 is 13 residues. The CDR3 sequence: CASSVGGPTEAFF. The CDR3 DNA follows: TGTGCCAGCAGCGTAGGGGGGCCCACTGAAGCTTTCTTT. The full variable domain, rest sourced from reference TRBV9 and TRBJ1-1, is DSGVTQTPKHLITATGQRVTLRCSPRSGDLSVYWYQQSLDQGLQFLIQYYNGEERAKGNILERFSAQQFPDLHSELNLSSLELGDSALYFCASSVGGPTEAFFGQGTRLTVV.

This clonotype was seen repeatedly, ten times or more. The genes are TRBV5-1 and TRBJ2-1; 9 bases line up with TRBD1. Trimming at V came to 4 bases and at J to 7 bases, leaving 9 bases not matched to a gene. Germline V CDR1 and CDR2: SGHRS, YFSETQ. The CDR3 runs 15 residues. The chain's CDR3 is CASSHQADRGNEQFF. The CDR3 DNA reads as TGCGCCAGCAGCCACCAGGCGGACAGGGGAAATGAGCAGTTCTTC.

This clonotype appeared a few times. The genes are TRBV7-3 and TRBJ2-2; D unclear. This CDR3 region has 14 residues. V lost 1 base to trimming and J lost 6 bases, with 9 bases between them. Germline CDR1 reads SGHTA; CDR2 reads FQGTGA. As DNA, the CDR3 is TGTGCCAGCAGCTTAATGGCGAGCGCCGGGGAGCTGTTTTTT. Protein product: CASSLMASAGELFF.

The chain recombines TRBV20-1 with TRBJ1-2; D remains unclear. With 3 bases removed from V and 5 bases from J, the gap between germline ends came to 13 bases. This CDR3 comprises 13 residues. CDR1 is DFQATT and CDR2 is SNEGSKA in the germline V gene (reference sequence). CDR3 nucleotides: TGCAGTGCTAGCCGGACGAACCTTTATGGCTACACCTTC. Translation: CSASRTNLYGYTF.

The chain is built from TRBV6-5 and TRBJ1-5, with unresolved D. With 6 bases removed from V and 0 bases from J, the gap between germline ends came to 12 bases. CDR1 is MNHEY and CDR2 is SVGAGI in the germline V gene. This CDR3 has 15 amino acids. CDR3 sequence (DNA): TGTGCCAGCAGGCCCGACTTAAGTAGCAATCAGCCCCAGCATTTT. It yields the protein CASRPDLSSNQPQHF.

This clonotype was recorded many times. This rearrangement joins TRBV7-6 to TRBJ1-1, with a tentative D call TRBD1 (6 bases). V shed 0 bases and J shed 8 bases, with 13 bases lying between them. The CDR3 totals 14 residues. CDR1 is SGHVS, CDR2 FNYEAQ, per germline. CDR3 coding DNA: TGTGCCAGCAGCTTAGCTCTCGGGGGCAGGGAAGCTTTCTTT. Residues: CASSLALGGREAFF.

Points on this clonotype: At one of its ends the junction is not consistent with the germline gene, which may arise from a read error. The CDR3, as DNA: TGTGCCAGCAGCTCAACCTCCTCTTCCAGACGGCATACGTTC. It encodes CASSSTSSSRRHTF. This rearrangement joins TRBV7-2 to TRBJ2-7, with D hard to call. The CDR3 is 14 residues long. CDR1 is SGHTA and CDR2 is FQGNSA in the germline V gene.

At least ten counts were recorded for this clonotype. CDR3 in amino acids: CASSPLAGWSTDTQYF. In DNA, the CDR3 is TGTGCCAGCAGTCCCCTAGCGGGATGGAGCACAGATACGCAGTATTTT. The J gene is TRBJ2-3, the V gene TRBV28; 9 bases fit TRBD2. CDR1 and CDR2 (germline): MDHEN, SYDVKM. V lost 5 bases, J lost 0 bases, and 6 bases stayed unmatched. The CDR3 length is 16 residues.

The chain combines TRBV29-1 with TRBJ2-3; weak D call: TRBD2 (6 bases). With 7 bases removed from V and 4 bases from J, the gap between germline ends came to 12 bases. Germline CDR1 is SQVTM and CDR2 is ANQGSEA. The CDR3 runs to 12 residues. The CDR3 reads CSAKGGPDTQYF. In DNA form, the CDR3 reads TGCAGCGCCAAGGGAGGTCCAGATACGCAGTATTTT.

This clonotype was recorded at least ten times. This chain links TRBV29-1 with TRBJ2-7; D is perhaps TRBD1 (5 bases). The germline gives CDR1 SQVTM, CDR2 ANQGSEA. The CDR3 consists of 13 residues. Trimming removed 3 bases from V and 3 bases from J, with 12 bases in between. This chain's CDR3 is CSVENPDSYEQYF. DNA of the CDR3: TGCAGCGTTGAGAACCCCGACAGCTACGAGCAGTACTTC.

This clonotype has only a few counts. CDR3 sequence reads: CASSFRSQLVRDEQYF. The CDR3 DNA sequence: TGTGCCAGCAGCTTCAGGTCCCAATTAGTCCGGGACGAGCAGTACTTC. The chain uses TRBV11-3 and TRBJ2-7; no clear D gene. Per germline, CDR1 SGHNT and CDR2 YENEEA. V lost 3 bases and J lost 5, with 20 bases in between. This CDR3 spans 16 amino acids.

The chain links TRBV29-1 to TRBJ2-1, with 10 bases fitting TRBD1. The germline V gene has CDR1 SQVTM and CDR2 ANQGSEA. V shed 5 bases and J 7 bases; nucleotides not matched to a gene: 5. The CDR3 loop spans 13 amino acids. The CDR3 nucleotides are TGCAGCGTTTATCGGACAGGGGGAAATGAGCAGTTCTTC. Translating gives CSVYRTGGNEQFF.

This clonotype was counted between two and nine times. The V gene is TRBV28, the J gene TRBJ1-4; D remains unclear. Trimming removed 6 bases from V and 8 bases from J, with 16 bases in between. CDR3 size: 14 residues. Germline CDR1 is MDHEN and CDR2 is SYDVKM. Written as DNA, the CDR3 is TGTGCCAGCAGCTATACTTACAGTAGGGAAAAACTGTTTTTT. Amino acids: CASSYTYSREKLFF.